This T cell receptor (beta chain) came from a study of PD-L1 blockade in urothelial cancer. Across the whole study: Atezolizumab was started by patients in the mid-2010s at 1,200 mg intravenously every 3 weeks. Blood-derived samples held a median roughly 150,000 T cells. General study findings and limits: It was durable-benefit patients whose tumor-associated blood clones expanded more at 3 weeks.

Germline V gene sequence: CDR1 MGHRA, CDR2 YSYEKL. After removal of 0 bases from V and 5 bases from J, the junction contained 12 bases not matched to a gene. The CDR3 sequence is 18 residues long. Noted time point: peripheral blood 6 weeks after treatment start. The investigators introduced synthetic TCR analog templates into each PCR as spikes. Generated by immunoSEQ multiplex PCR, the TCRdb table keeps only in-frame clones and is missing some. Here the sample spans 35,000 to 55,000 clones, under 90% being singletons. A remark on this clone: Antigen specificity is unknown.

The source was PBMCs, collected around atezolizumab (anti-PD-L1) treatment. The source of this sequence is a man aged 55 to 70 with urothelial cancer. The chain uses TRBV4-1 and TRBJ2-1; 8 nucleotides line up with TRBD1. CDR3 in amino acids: CASSQDGIGTGVNNEQFF. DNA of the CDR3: TGCGCCAGCAGCCAAGATGGGATAGGGACAGGAGTAAACAATGAGCAGTTCTTC.